These 29 T cell receptor beta chains share one sample of origin, sequenced in a study of cytomegalovirus exposure and HLA in healthy donors. Both 60 Vbeta primers and 13 Jbeta primers went into the PCR. Libraries were prepared by immunoSEQ multiplex PCR; TCRdb keeps only in-frame clonotypes and omits some of them. The data hold about 97,000 clones, with about 85% observed a single time. Source material: PBMCs. The source is a man aged 25 to 45 in good health and CMV-seronegative.

V usage is TRBV19 and J usage is TRBJ1-1; TRBD1 matches 7 bases. The germline gives CDR1 LNHDA, CDR2 SQIVND (reference sequence). The CDR3 length is 16 residues. V trimming: 4 bases; J trimming: 0 bases; junction bases outside the gene matches: 8. CDR3 coding DNA: TGTGCCAGTAGTACTCCGCCGGGACAGCTGAACACTGAAGCTTTCTTT. Translation gives CASSTPPGQLNTEAFF.

The gene calls are TRBV9 and TRBJ2-1; weak D call: TRBD1 (6 bases). Germline lookup yields CDR1 SGDLS and CDR2 YYNGEE. Deletions cut 3 bases from V and 5 bases from J, with 18 bases between. This CDR3 contains 16 residues. The CDR3 bases are TGTGCCAGCAGCGCCGGAGGCTACAGGGCTAACAATGAGCAGTTCTTC. This encodes CASSAGGYRANNEQFF.

V usage is TRBV19 and J usage is TRBJ2-3, with D perhaps TRBD2 (6 bases). This CDR3 has 14 amino acids. V was trimmed by 5 bases and J by 1 base, leaving 10 bases between them. Germline V CDR1 and CDR2: LNHDA, SQIVND (reference sequence). The CDR3 protein is CASSATRGTDTQYF. DNA for the CDR3: TGTGCCAGTAGTGCGACTAGGGGCACAGATACGCAGTATTTT.

The chain employs TRBV30 and TRBJ1-4; 7 nucleotides align to TRBD1. Unmatched junction bases numbered 13, after V lost 2 bases and J lost 10 bases. CDR1 GTSNPN and CDR2 SVGIG come from the germline V gene (reference sequence). This CDR3 comprises 15 residues. The CDR3 region is CAWSITSTGSIKLFF. For the CDR3, the DNA is TGTGCCTGGAGTATCACCTCGACAGGGTCTATAAAACTGTTTTTT.

In this sample, this clone turned up once. The J gene is TRBJ2-1, the V gene TRBV7-6; a possible D gene is TRBD2 (6 bases). Per the germline V gene, CDR1 is SGHVS and CDR2 is FNYEAQ. V was cut by 3 bases and J by 2 bases, with 11 bases left in between. The CDR3 runs 15 residues. The CDR3 loop reads CASSFGGAAYNEQFF. The CDR3 DNA reads as TGTGCCAGCAGCTTCGGCGGGGCAGCCTACAATGAGCAGTTCTTC.

The rearrangement joins TRBV4-1 to TRBJ1-6; 7 bases map to TRBD1. Germline V gives CDR1 MGHRA, CDR2 YSYEKL. J gave up 6 bases and V 4 bases, and 3 bases lay outside the gene matches. The CDR3 consists of 14 residues. CDR3 coding DNA: TGCGCCAGCAGCCTGAGACAGGGTAATTCACCCCTCCACTTT. It encodes CASSLRQGNSPLHF.

This clone was seen a handful of times. The V and J genes are TRBV28 and TRBJ1-2, with D perhaps TRBD1 (5 bases). Germline V gives CDR1 MDHEN, CDR2 SYDVKM. This CDR3 spans 14 amino acids. With 4 bases removed from V and 3 bases from J, the gap between germline ends came to 12 bases. The CDR3 sequence is CASSSTGGDYGYTF. In DNA, the CDR3 is TGTGCCAGCAGTTCCACGGGAGGGGACTATGGCTACACCTTC.

The chain recombines TRBV4-3 with TRBJ2-2; 11 bases agree with TRBD2. CDR3 length equals 19 residues. Unmatched junction bases numbered 7, after V lost 1 base and J lost 0 bases. Germline CDR1 and CDR2: LGHNA and YSLEER. CDR3 amino acids: CASSQAVLAGGTNTGELFF. As DNA, the CDR3 is TGCGCCAGCAGCCAAGCGGTTCTAGCGGGAGGAACGAACACCGGGGAGCTGTTTTTT.

This chain uses TRBV2 with TRBJ1-5; tentatively, D is TRBD1 (6 bases). V lost 6 bases, J lost 5 bases, and 11 bases lay in between. Germline V gives CDR1 SNHLY, CDR2 FYNNEI. The CDR3 covers 13 residues. As DNA, the CDR3 is TGTGCCAGCAGGAGGGGGTGGGATCAGCCCCAGCATTTT. Translated: CASRRGWDQPQHF.

The chain has TRBV19 and TRBJ2-3; TRBD2 matches 10 bases. J lost 4 bases, V lost 5 bases, and 6 bases had no gene match. In germline, CDR1 is LNHDA, CDR2 SQIVND (reference sequence). The CDR3 has 15 residues. The CDR3 loop is CASSSTSGKADTQYF. The CDR3 DNA reads TGTGCCAGTAGTTCTACTAGCGGGAAAGCAGATACGCAGTATTTT.

The chain couples TRBV30 to TRBJ1-2; 8 bases fit TRBD1. Trimming at V came to 5 bases and at J to 1 base, leaving 3 bases not matched to a gene. This CDR3 has 13 amino acids. Germline CDR1 is GTSNPN and CDR2 is SVGIG (reference sequence). CDR3 DNA sequence: TGTGCCTGGGGACAGGGATTTAACTATGGCTACACCTTC. It translates to CAWGQGFNYGYTF.

The rearrangement uses TRBV6-6 and TRBJ1-2; D is unclear. The CDR3 extends over 13 amino acids. CDR1 MNHNY and CDR2 SVGAGI come from the germline V gene (reference sequence). Between the trimmed V and J ends, which lost 0 bases and 9 bases, there was a span of 11 bases. Here the CDR3 reads CASSYSRSSSYTF. CDR3 nucleotides: TGTGCCAGCAGTTACTCGAGGTCTTCTAGCTACACCTTC.

The J gene is TRBJ2-2, the V gene TRBV21-1; the table's D call, TRBD1, was not checked against the DNA. TRBV21-1 is reported as a pseudogene. This CDR3 spans 15 amino acids. In nucleotides, the CDR3 is TGTGCCAGGAGGGGACAGGGGACGCACACCGGGGAGCTGTTTTTT. This codes for CARRGQGTHTGELFF.

The chain links TRBV18 to TRBJ1-5; weak D call: TRBD1 (5 bases). Trimming took 6 bases from V and 0 from J, leaving 9 bases between them. Germline V lookup: CDR1 KGHSH, CDR2 LQKENI. The CDR3 loop spans 14 amino acids. CDR3 nucleotide sequence: TGTGCCAGCTCCTCGGGGGGTAGCAATCAGCCCCAGCATTTT. This codes for CASSSGGSNQPQHF.

The rearrangement joins TRBV28 to TRBJ1-1; possible D gene TRBD1, 6 bases. V dropped 5 bases and J dropped 5 bases, with 12 bases sitting between them. CDR3 size: 13 residues. Germline V lookup: CDR1 MDHEN, CDR2 SYDVKM. Here the CDR3 DNA reads TGTGCCAGCAGTCCCGGACAGATTACTGAAGCTTTCTTT. This translates into CASSPGQITEAFF.

This chain connects TRBV19 to TRBJ2-5; 8 bases agree with TRBD1. The V gene's germline CDR1 is LNHDA and CDR2 SQIVND (reference sequence). The CDR3 is 13 amino acids. Losses at the gene ends were 5 bases for V and 3 bases for J; bases not matched to a gene: 2. In DNA, the CDR3 is TGTGCCAGTAGTGACAGGGGAAAAGAGACCCAGTACTTC. This translates into CASSDRGKETQYF.

This clone was observed a single time. This chain joins TRBV19 and TRBJ1-4; no clear D gene. The germline gives CDR1 LNHDA, CDR2 SQIVND (reference sequence). The CDR3 is made up of 12 amino acids. Trimming stripped 6 bases from V and 8 bases from J, with 10 bases between. In DNA form, the CDR3 reads TGTGCCAGTAGGTTGAACAGCGAAAAACTGTTTTTT. Its translation: CASRLNSEKLFF.

This chain links TRBV6-5 with TRBJ2-7; possible D gene TRBD2, 6 bases. The germline gives CDR1 MNHEY, CDR2 SVGAGI. This CDR3 has 14 amino acids. Trimming stripped 5 bases from V and 0 bases from J, with 11 bases between. The DNA for the CDR3 is TGTGCCAGCAGTGACCCCGGGAGCTCCTACGAGCAGTACTTC. It codes for CASSDPGSSYEQYF.

V is TRBV19 and J is TRBJ2-2, with a tentative D call TRBD2 (7 bases). The CDR3 contains 16 residues. CDR1 and CDR2 from the germline V gene are LNHDA and SQIVND (reference sequence). Between the trimmed V and J ends, which lost 5 bases and 2 bases, there was a span of 15 bases. For the CDR3, the DNA is TGTGCCAGTAGTTCCAAAAGGGGGGGCAACACCGGGGAGCTGTTTTTT. It translates to CASSSKRGGNTGELFF.

There are a few counts of this clone. The CDR3 region is CASSVQGGVNEKLFF. DNA for the CDR3: TGTGCCAGCAGTGTTCAGGGAGGGGTTAATGAAAAACTGTTTTTT. The chain uses TRBV2 and TRBJ1-4; weak D call: TRBD1 (5 bases). The CDR3 contains 15 residues. CDR1 is SNHLY and CDR2 is FYNNEI in the germline V gene. The V and J ends lost 4 bases and 4 bases respectively, with 13 bases between them. The whole variable domain, filled in from reference TRBV2 and TRBJ1-4, reads EPEVTQTPSHQVTQMGQEVILRCVPISNHLYFYWYRQILGQKVEFLVSFYNNEISEKSEIFDDQFSVERPDGSNFTLKIRSTKLEDSAMYFCASSVQGGVNEKLFFGSGTQLSVL.

The chain joins TRBV29-1 to TRBJ2-7, with a possible D match to TRBD1 (5 bases). This CDR3 spans 12 amino acids. Trimming shortened V by 5 bases and J by 2 bases, and 10 bases separated the two germline ends. CDR1 is SQVTM and CDR2 is ANQGSEA in the germline V gene. The CDR3 sequence is CSVKGRAYEQYF. DNA for the CDR3: TGCAGCGTTAAGGGCAGGGCCTACGAGCAGTACTTC.

This rearrangement joins TRBV28 to TRBJ1-5; D remains unclear. Germline CDR1 MDHEN, CDR2 SYDVKM. Trimming cost V 4 bases and J 0 bases, with 10 bases left between them. There are 15 residues in the CDR3. CDR3 region: CASSYWRNSNQPQHF. Written as DNA, the CDR3 is TGTGCCAGCAGTTATTGGCGGAATAGCAATCAGCCCCAGCATTTT.

The V and J genes are TRBV10-1 and TRBJ2-3; 9 bases match TRBD2. V was clipped by 4 bases and J by 2 bases; unmatched bases: 10. The CDR3 is 17 residues long. In germline, CDR1 is WNHNN, CDR2 SYGVQD (reference sequence). The CDR3 DNA sequence: TGCGCCAGCAGTGGGGGTGCTAGCGGGATACCCACAGATACGCAGTATTTT. This codes for CASSGGASGIPTDTQYF.

The V and J genes are TRBV6-5 and TRBJ1-1, with 9 bases aligning to TRBD1. The CDR3 consists of 15 residues. Trimming took 5 bases from V and 3 from J; bases not matched to a gene: 7. CDR1 MNHEY and CDR2 SVGAGI come from the germline V gene. The CDR3 region is CASSPDRGGYTEAFF. CDR3 coding DNA: TGTGCCAGCAGTCCGGACAGGGGAGGATACACTGAAGCTTTCTTT.

This chain uses TRBV5-1 with TRBJ2-5; TRBD1 might be the D (6 bases). The ends were cut back, 4 bases at V and 5 bases at J, with 18 bases in the middle. The CDR3 length is 15 residues. The germline CDR1 and CDR2 sequences are SGHRS and YFSETQ. Here the CDR3 reads CASSPTTGAQETQYF. The CDR3 nucleotides are TGCGCCAGCAGCCCCACGACAGGTGCTCAGGAGACCCAGTACTTC.

The J gene is TRBJ2-2, the V gene TRBV6-5; TRBD1 is a possible D gene (5 bases). The ends were cut back, 4 bases at V and 2 bases at J, with 8 bases in the middle. The germline gives CDR1 MNHEY, CDR2 SVGAGI. CDR3 length: 14 amino acids. CDR3: CASSFQGNTGELFF. The CDR3 DNA follows: TGTGCCAGCAGTTTCCAGGGTAACACCGGGGAGCTGTTTTTT.

The chain employs TRBV27 and TRBJ2-2, with a weak D call TRBD1 (5 bases). The CDR3 extends over 14 amino acids. Trimming removed 3 bases from V and 4 bases from J, with 9 bases in between. Germline values: CDR1 MNHEY, CDR2 SMNVEV (reference sequence). CDR3 in DNA: TGTGCCAGCAGTTTCACAGGAGTCACCGGGGAGCTGTTTTTT. This codes for CASSFTGVTGELFF.

The chain uses TRBV29-1 and TRBJ2-1; D gene uncertain. The germline CDR1 and CDR2 sequences are SQVTM and ANQGSEA. V was shortened by 7 bases and J by 5 bases, with 9 bases between the two germline ends. The CDR3 runs to 11 residues. In nucleotides, the CDR3 is TGCAGCGCCTTTCGGGACAATGAGCAGTTCTTC. It encodes CSAFRDNEQFF.

V is TRBV7-9 and J is TRBJ2-2; D might be TRBD1 (5 bases). Germline V gene sequence: CDR1 SEHNR, CDR2 FQNEAQ (reference sequence). Trimming stripped 5 bases from V and 4 bases from J, with 11 bases between. CDR3 length equals 14 residues. CDR3 sequence reads: CASSPPRGTGELFF. CDR3 coding DNA: TGTGCCAGCAGCCCCCCTAGGGGCACCGGGGAGCTGTTTTTT.